The 14 T cell receptor beta chains below come from one sample, sequenced in a study of blood T cell repertoires in COVID-19. Measured with immunoSEQ multiplex PCR; TCRdb has only the in-frame clones, and not every one. This table holds a few hundred thousand clones, approximately 91% found once. The sequencing input was PBMCs or T cells enriched from blood (not recorded which). These receptors all come from a woman in her sixties who had recovered from COVID-19.

The chain links TRBV2 to TRBJ2-3; D not certain. The CDR3 is made up of 13 amino acids. CDR1 and CDR2 from the germline V gene are SNHLY and FYNNEI. The ends were cut back, 4 bases at V and 2 bases at J, with 7 bases in the middle. The CDR3 DNA reads TGTGCCAGCAGTGCCCGGTACACAGATACGCAGTATTTT. Amino acids: CASSARYTDTQYF.

This rearrangement joins TRBV2 to TRBJ1-2, with D possibly TRBD1 on 5 matching bases. Trimming took 4 bases from V and 3 from J, leaving 12 bases between them. Germline V gene lookup returns CDR1 SNHLY and CDR2 FYNNEI. The CDR3 length is 14 residues. The CDR3 DNA reads as TGTGCCAGCAGTGTTGGGGGAGGCGACTATGGCTACACCTTC. Translation gives CASSVGGGDYGYTF.

This clone occurred once. The gene calls are TRBV7-2 and TRBJ1-2; 11 nucleotides line up with TRBD1. This CDR3 spans 15 amino acids. V lost 3 bases and J lost 4; bases outside the gene matches: 4. Germline V gives CDR1 SGHTA, CDR2 FQGNSA. The CDR3 sequence is CASSLGQGVTYGYTF. In nucleotides, the CDR3 is TGTGCCAGCAGCTTGGGACAGGGGGTGACCTATGGCTACACCTTC.

The chain combines TRBV6-5 with TRBJ1-5, with 9 nucleotides matching TRBD1. This CDR3 is 14 amino acids long. Germline trimming cut 6 bases from V and 5 bases from J; bases unmatched to any gene: 5. Germline CDR1 reads MNHEY; CDR2 reads SVGAGI. In DNA form, the CDR3 reads TGTGCCAGCAGCCGTGGACAGGGGTATCAGCCCCAGCATTTT. Protein product: CASSRGQGYQPQHF.

This chain connects TRBV7-9 to TRBJ2-2, with D perhaps matching TRBD2 (7 bases). With 5 bases removed from V and 4 bases from J, the gap between germline ends came to 17 bases. Looked up from germline, CDR1 is SEHNR and CDR2 is FQNEAQ (reference sequence). The CDR3 has 16 amino acids. For the CDR3, the DNA is TGTGCCAGCAGCGCCCGGGGGGCCCAGGGCACCGGGGAGCTGTTTTTT. Amino acids: CASSARGAQGTGELFF.

This clone occurred a few times. The chain carries TRBV7-2 and TRBJ2-3; 9 positions match TRBD2. The germline V gene encodes CDR1 SGHTA and CDR2 FQGNSA. This CDR3 is built from 17 residues. V was clipped by 3 bases and J by 6 bases; unmatched bases: 13. The CDR3: CASSFLVTAGGPDTQYF. The CDR3 DNA reads TGTGCCAGCAGCTTCCTCGTCACGGCGGGGGGGCCGGATACGCAGTATTTT. Complete variable domain (other parts from reference TRBV7-2 and TRBJ2-3): GAGVSQSPSNKVTEKGKDVELRCDPISGHTALYWYRQSLGQGLEFLIYFQGNSAPDKSGLPSDRFSAERTGGSVSTLTIQRTQQEDSAVYLCASSFLVTAGGPDTQYFGPGTRLTVL.

This clone has only a few counts. The rearrangement uses TRBV20-1 and TRBJ1-1, with D unclear. There are 13 residues in the CDR3. Trimming stripped 3 bases from V and 5 bases from J, with 13 bases between. Germline CDR1 is DFQATT and CDR2 is SNEGSKA (reference sequence). The CDR3 bases are TGCAGTGCTAGTAGGAAGGGAGGTACTGAAGCTTTCTTT. Its protein product is CSASRKGGTEAFF.

This chain connects TRBV27 to TRBJ2-7; D possibly corresponds to TRBD1 (5 bases). V was trimmed by 7 bases and J by 7 bases, leaving 11 bases between them. Germline V gives CDR1 MNHEY, CDR2 SMNVEV (reference sequence). The CDR3 runs to 11 residues. CDR3 in DNA: TGTGCCAGCAAAGGGGTGTGGGAGCAGTACTTC. Translated: CASKGVWEQYF.

This chain links TRBV27 with TRBJ1-4, with 9 positions matching TRBD1. V dropped 6 bases and J dropped 7; count of bases not matched to a gene: 0. Per the germline V gene, CDR1 is MNHEY and CDR2 is SMNVEV (reference sequence). The CDR3 runs to 12 residues. The CDR3 here is CASRDRGEKLFF. The CDR3 nucleotides are TGTGCCAGCAGGGACAGGGGTGAAAAACTGTTTTTT.

This clone came up once. This chain links TRBV5-1 with TRBJ2-1, with 9 bases matching TRBD2. The CDR3 is 15 residues long. V lost 4 bases and J lost 2; bases outside the gene matches: 4. The germline V gene has CDR1 SGHRS and CDR2 YFSETQ. CDR3 nucleotides: TGCGCCAGCAGCCTTAGCGGGGGCCCCTACAATGAGCAGTTCTTC. Protein: CASSLSGGPYNEQFF. Full variable domain (rest looked up from reference TRBV5-1 and TRBJ2-1): KAGVTQTPRYLIKTRGQQVTLSCSPISGHRSVSWYQQTPGQGLQFLFEYFSETQRNKGNFPGRFSGRQFSNSRSEMNVSTLELGDSALYLCASSLSGGPYNEQFFGPGTRLTVL.

The chain joins TRBV28 to TRBJ2-5; TRBD2 matches at 8 bases. The length of the CDR3 is 14 residues. Germline V lookup: CDR1 MDHEN, CDR2 SYDVKM. The ends lost 4 bases at V and 5 bases at J; junction bases unmatched: 6. The CDR3 loop is CASSSGGAVETQYF. CDR3 nucleotides: TGTGCCAGCAGTTCCGGGGGGGCCGTGGAGACCCAGTACTTC.

This rearrangement joins TRBV4-1 to TRBJ1-2; no definite D call. The germline V gene encodes CDR1 MGHRA and CDR2 YSYEKL. V gave up 4 bases and J gave up 2 bases, with 14 bases separating them. The CDR3 loop spans 15 amino acids. CDR3 sequence (DNA): TGCGCCAGCAGCCCGGTGAGCGGCAGCAACTATGGCTACACCTTC. Its protein is CASSPVSGSNYGYTF.

The V gene is TRBV5-1, the J gene TRBJ2-5; 9 nucleotides align to TRBD2. CDR3 length: 16 residues. Germline assignment: CDR1 SGHRS and CDR2 YFSETQ. V shed 3 bases, J shed 3 bases, and the junction held 9 bases outside the gene matches. The CDR3 loop is CASSSPRTSVEETQYF. Here the CDR3 DNA reads TGCGCCAGCAGCTCGCCCAGGACTAGCGTTGAAGAGACCCAGTACTTC.

The rearrangement joins TRBV6-5 to TRBJ2-1, with D perhaps TRBD2 (5 bases). Germline lookup yields CDR1 MNHEY and CDR2 SVGAGI. Trimming took off 8 bases at V and 9 bases at J, with 20 bases between the two ends. This CDR3 is 14 amino acids long. In DNA form, the CDR3 reads TGTGCCAGCTCCCGGGTCCCCGAGGGCGGTGAGCAGTTCTTC. It is translated as CASSRVPEGGEQFF.